This is a list of T cell receptor beta chains from one sample in a study of blood T cell repertoires in COVID-19. The repertoire was sequenced with immunoSEQ multiplex PCR; TCRdb's copy has only in-frame clones and lacks some. This sample has some 290,000 clones, with about nine tenths found just once. Sequencing input: peripheral blood. These TCRs come from a woman aged 30 to 39 with COVID-19, enrolled during active disease. Each CDR3 is given with its conserved first and last residue. D genes are given only for firm matches.

d_gene: NA
v_gene: TRBV3-1/TRBV3-2
CDR3aa: CASSPRQIYGYTF

d_gene: NA
v_gene: TRBV7-2
CDR3aa: CASSLDPSGTQYF

d_gene: TRBD2
v_gene: TRBV2
CDR3aa: CASPGGGGTSTDTQYF

d_gene: NA
v_gene: TRBV11-2
CDR3aa: CASSLLSLNTEAFF

d_gene: NA
v_gene: TRBV18
CDR3aa: CASSPVAGQGSETQYF

d_gene: TRBD2
v_gene: TRBV9
CDR3aa: CASSLTSVRETQYF

d_gene: TRBD1
v_gene: TRBV18
CDR3aa: CASSPNGDRGRTQYF

d_gene: TRBD1
v_gene: TRBV7-2
CDR3aa: CASPVGVTGFEYGYTF

d_gene: NA
v_gene: TRBV7-9
CDR3aa: CASSLEGTFHTLHF

d_gene: NA
v_gene: TRBV3-1/TRBV3-2
CDR3aa: CASSQGGGLLYGYTF

d_gene: TRBD1
v_gene: TRBV6-4
CDR3aa: CASSDLGQHNEQFF

d_gene: TRBD1
v_gene: TRBV7-6
CDR3aa: CASSLLTGMNQPQHF

d_gene: NA
v_gene: TRBV27
CDR3aa: CASSSQGSGANVLTF

d_gene: TRBD2
v_gene: TRBV7-8
CDR3aa: CASSLEAGGFRYEQYF

d_gene: NA
v_gene: TRBV7-9
CDR3aa: CASSGGTDNEKLFF

d_gene: TRBD1
v_gene: TRBV7-9
CDR3aa: CASSLGTGGSEAFF

d_gene: NA
v_gene: TRBV30
CDR3aa: CAWSRKDSHLGYTF

d_gene: NA
v_gene: TRBV5-6
CDR3aa: CASSLVLNEKLFF

d_gene: NA
v_gene: TRBV28
CDR3aa: CASSPSTTGLPLHF

d_gene: NA
v_gene: TRBV29-1
CDR3aa: CSVAPLGLPTSSNTEAFF

d_gene: NA
v_gene: TRBV5-4
CDR3aa: CASKTTGVWGYTF

d_gene: NA
v_gene: TRBV5-1
CDR3aa: CASSFGGFTEAFF

d_gene: NA
v_gene: TRBV12-5
CDR3aa: CASGLGDDREQYF

d_gene: NA
v_gene: TRBV4-1
CDR3aa: CASSPRHGTDTQYF

d_gene: TRBD1
v_gene: TRBV29-1
CDR3aa: CSVDRVNTEAFF

d_gene: NA
v_gene: TRBV6-5
CDR3aa: CASKLEGYTEAFF

d_gene: TRBD1
v_gene: TRBV19
CDR3aa: CASSPRPTGRNSPLHF

d_gene: NA
v_gene: TRBV3-1/TRBV3-2
CDR3aa: CASSLERSTEAFF

d_gene: TRBD1
v_gene: TRBV5-1
CDR3aa: CASSGRDRGRYEQYF

d_gene: NA
v_gene: TRBV6-2/TRBV6-3
CDR3aa: CASSLTTPSYGYTF

d_gene: TRBD1
v_gene: TRBV29-1
CDR3aa: CSVDNQGAQYF

d_gene: NA
v_gene: TRBV10-1
CDR3aa: CASSESRLGTEAFF

d_gene: NA
v_gene: TRBV19
CDR3aa: CASSRGGYGYTF

d_gene: TRBD2
v_gene: TRBV6-1
CDR3aa: CASSEASGGPTQYF

d_gene: NA
v_gene: TRBV5-1
CDR3aa: CASSGSRAARVEAFF

d_gene: TRBD1
v_gene: TRBV4-1
CDR3aa: CASSPDGDRGDYGYTF

d_gene: TRBD1
v_gene: TRBV5-4
CDR3aa: CASSLVRTGLHEQYF

d_gene: TRBD2
v_gene: TRBV6-6
CDR3aa: CASSREYSGAGNTQYF

d_gene: NA
v_gene: TRBV4-2
CDR3aa: CASSPVRVGQADTQYF

d_gene: TRBD2
v_gene: TRBV5-1
CDR3aa: CASSLGLAGSGTGELFF

d_gene: NA
v_gene: TRBV18
CDR3aa: CASSPQQGTTNEKLFF

d_gene: NA
v_gene: TRBV6-5
CDR3aa: CASMGPGVGEQYF

d_gene: NA
v_gene: TRBV19
CDR3aa: CASSIEDITSSYNEQFF

d_gene: TRBD2
v_gene: TRBV5-5
CDR3aa: CASSLISGGSSREQFF

d_gene: TRBD1
v_gene: TRBV5-6
CDR3aa: CASSPNRDRGIYGYTF

d_gene: NA
v_gene: TRBV11-1
CDR3aa: CASSSVPGNTIYF

d_gene: NA
v_gene: TRBV6-5
CDR3aa: CASSYSPGGGAFF

d_gene: NA
v_gene: TRBV18
CDR3aa: CASSPDAGTEAFF

d_gene: TRBD2
v_gene: TRBV7-9
CDR3aa: CASSLVLGAGEQYF

d_gene: TRBD2
v_gene: TRBV24-1
CDR3aa: CATSDLYSGRDAGELFF

d_gene: NA
v_gene: TRBV6-1
CDR3aa: CASSEALGDSYGYTF